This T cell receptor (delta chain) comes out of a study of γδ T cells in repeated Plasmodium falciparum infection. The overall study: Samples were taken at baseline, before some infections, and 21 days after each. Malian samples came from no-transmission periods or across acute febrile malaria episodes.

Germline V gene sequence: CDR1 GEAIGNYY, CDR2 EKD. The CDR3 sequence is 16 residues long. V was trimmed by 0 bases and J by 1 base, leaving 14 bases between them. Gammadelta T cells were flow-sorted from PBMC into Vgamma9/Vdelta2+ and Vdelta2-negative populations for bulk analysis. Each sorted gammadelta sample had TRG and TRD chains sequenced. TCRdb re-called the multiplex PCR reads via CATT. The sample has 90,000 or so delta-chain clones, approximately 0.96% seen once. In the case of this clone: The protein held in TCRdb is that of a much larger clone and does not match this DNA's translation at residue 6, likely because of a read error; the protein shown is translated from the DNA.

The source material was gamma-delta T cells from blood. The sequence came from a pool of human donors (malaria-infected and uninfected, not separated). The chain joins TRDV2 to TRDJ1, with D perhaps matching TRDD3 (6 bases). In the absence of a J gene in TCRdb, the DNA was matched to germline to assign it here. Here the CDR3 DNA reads TGTGCCTGTGACACCGCGGGGATGCTAGGCACCGATAAACTCATCTTT. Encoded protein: CACDTAGMLGTDKLIF.